Only a few counts were recorded for the clone carrying this T cell receptor beta chain. Its antigen remains unknown. Every donor provided roughly 10 milliliters of peripheral blood. The sample belongs to a study of blood T cells in healthy people across ages. Study observations and caveats: PBMCs went unsorted, and a conclusive naive versus antigen-experienced comparison was therefore prevented. Estimates of total diversity, which came from one million sequenced T cells, were considered to be underestimates.

Using a J-beta primer mix together with a sample-barcoded 5' primer, a second PCR was run for about 7 to 12 cycles. The yield of each sample was at least 2.5 million CDR3-containing paired-end reads. In TCRdb, the 5' RACE reads were re-called with MiXCR into one record per CDR3 protein. The table has over a million distinct CDR3 sequences, approximately 40% seen once. This CDR3 contains 14 residues. Unmatched junction bases numbered 8, after V lost 5 bases and J lost 5 bases. The sample consisted of blood. The origin of this receptor is a woman under 30 in good health. The genes are TRBV12-3 or TRBV12-4 and TRBJ2-5; 7 nucleotides match TRBD2. CDR3 in amino acids: CASSVRGVEETQYF. CDR3 coding DNA: TGTGCCAGCAGTGTACGGGGGGTTGAGGAGACCCAGTACTTC.